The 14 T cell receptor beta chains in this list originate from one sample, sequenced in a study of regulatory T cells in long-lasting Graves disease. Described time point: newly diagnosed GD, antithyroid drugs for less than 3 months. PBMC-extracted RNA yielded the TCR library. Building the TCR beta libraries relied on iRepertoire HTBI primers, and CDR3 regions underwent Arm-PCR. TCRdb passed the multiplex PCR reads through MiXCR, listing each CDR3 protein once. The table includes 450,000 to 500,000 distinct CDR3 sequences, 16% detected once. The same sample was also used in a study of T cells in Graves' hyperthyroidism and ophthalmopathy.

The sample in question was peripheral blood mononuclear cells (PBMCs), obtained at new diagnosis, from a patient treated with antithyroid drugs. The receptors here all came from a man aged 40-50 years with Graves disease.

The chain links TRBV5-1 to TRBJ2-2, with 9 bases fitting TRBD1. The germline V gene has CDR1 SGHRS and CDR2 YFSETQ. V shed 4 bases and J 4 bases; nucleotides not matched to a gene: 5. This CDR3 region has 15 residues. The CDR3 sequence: CASSLGTGLTGELFF. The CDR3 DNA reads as TGCGCCAGCAGCCTCGGGACAGGGCTCACCGGGGAGCTGTTTTTT.

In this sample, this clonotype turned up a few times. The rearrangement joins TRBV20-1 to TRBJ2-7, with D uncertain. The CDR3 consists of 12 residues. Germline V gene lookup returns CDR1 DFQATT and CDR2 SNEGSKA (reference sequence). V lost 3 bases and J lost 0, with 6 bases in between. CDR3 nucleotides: TGCAGTGCTAGTAACTTCTCCTACGAGCAGTACTTC. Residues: CSASNFSYEQYF.

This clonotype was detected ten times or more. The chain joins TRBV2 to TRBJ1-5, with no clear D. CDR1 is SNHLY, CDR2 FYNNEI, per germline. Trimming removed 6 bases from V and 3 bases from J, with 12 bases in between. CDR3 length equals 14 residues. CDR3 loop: CASSLDGINQPQHF. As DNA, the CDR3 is TGTGCCAGCAGCCTTGACGGGATCAATCAGCCCCAGCATTTT.

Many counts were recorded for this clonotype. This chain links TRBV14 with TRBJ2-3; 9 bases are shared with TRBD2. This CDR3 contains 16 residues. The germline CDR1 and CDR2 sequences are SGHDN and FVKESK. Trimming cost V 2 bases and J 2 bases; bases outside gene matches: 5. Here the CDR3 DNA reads TGTGCCAGCAGCCAACGGACTAGCGTCCTCACAGATACGCAGTATTTT. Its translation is CASSQRTSVLTDTQYF.

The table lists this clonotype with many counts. CDR3 amino acids: CASSGQASFEAFF. The CDR3 nucleotides read TGCGCCAGCTCGGGACAGGCCTCCTTTGAGGCTTTCTTT. This sequence joins TRBV5-1 and TRBJ1-1, with 8 bases lining up with TRBD1. The ends lost 7 bases at V and 11 bases at J; junction bases unmatched: 13. The CDR3 consists of 13 residues. Per germline, CDR1 SGHRS and CDR2 YFSETQ.

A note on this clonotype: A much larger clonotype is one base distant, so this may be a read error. The CDR3 loop is CASSLERTLKGETQYF. The CDR3, as DNA: TGTGCCAGCAGCTTAGAGAGGACACTGAAGGGAGAGACCCAGTACTTC. This sequence joins TRBV7-9 and TRBJ2-5; D possibly corresponds to TRBD1 (5 bases). Germline values: CDR1 SEHNR, CDR2 FQNEAQ (reference sequence). Trimming cost V 1 base and J 4 bases, with 16 bases left between them. CDR3 size: 16 residues.

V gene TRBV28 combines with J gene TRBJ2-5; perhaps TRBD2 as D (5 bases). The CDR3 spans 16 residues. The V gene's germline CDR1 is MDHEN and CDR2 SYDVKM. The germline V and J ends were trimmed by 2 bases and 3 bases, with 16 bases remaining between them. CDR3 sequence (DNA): TGTGCCAGCAGTTTAAGTGTCCCCGGGAAGGAAGAGACCCAGTACTTC. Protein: CASSLSVPGKEETQYF.

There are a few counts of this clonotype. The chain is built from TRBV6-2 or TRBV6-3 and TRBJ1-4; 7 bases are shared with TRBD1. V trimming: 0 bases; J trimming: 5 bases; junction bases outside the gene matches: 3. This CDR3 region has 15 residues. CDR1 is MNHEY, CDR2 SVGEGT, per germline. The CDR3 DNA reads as TGTGCCAGCAGTTACTCGGGACAGTCGAATGAAAAACTGTTTTTT. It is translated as CASSYSGQSNEKLFF.

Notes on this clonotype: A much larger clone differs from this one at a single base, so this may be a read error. CDR3 DNA: TGTGCCAGCAGCCAGGATTTAGCGGGAGGGCCTAGAAATGAGCAGTCCTTC. Protein: CASSQDLAGGPRNEQSF. The chain has TRBV27 and TRBJ2-1; TRBD2 matches at 11 bases. This CDR3 contains 17 residues. Germline values: CDR1 MNHEY, CDR2 SMNVEV (reference sequence).

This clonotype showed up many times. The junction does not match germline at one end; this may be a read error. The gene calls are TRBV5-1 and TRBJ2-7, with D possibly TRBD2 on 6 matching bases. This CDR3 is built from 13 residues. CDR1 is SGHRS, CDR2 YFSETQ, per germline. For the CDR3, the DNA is TGTGCCAGCAGCGAGACTAGCTCCTACGAGCAGTACTTC. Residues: CASSETSSYEQYF.

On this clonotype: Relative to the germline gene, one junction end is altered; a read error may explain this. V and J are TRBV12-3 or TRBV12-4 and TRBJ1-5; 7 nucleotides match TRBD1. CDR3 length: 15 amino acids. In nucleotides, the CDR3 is TGTGCCGGCAGGCGACAGGGTGGGATCAATCGGCCCCAGCATTTT. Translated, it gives CAGRRQGGINRPQHF.

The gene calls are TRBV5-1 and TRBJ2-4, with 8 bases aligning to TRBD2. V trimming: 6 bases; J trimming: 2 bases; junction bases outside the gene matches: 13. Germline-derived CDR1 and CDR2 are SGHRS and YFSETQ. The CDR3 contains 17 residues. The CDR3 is CASTWGELAETKNIQYF. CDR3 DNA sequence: TGCGCCAGCACGTGGGGGGAACTAGCGGAAACCAAAAACATTCAGTACTTC.

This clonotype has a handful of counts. CDR3 sequence: CASSPYSTGELFF. The CDR3 DNA reads as TGTGCCAGCAGCCCGTATAGCACCGGGGAGCTGTTTTTT. The chain couples TRBV28 to TRBJ2-2; D gene unclear. This CDR3 has 13 residues. Germline lookup yields CDR1 MDHEN and CDR2 SYDVKM. V was pared by 6 bases and J by 4 bases, with 9 bases between.

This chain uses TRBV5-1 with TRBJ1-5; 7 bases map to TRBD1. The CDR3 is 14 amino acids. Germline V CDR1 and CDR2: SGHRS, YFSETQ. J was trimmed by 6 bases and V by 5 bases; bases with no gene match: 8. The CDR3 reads CASSLTGFGQPQHF. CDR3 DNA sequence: TGCGCCAGCAGTTTGACAGGGTTCGGTCAGCCCCAGCATTTT.